This TCR beta chain was recovered during a study of cytomegalovirus exposure and HLA in healthy donors. Study observations and caveats: A later analysis linked around 15,000 TCR beta sequences to HLA alleles at 0.05 false discovery rate. Analyzed later, most CMV-associated TCR beta chains appeared HLA-restricted. A few CMV-associated chains were confirmed in vitro to be specific for CMV antigens.

In regard to this clone: As yet, its antigen is unknown.

Germline-derived CDR1 and CDR2 are SGHRS and YFSETQ. The germline V and J ends were trimmed by 2 bases and 7 bases, with 10 bases remaining between them. The CDR3 extends over 12 amino acids. The primer mix had 60 Vbeta and 13 Jbeta primers. This table comes from immunoSEQ multiplex PCR, and its TCRdb copy is limited to in-frame clones, with some not included. The data hold roughly 250,000 clones, with under 80% observed a single time. The donors, nominally healthy at sampling, likely had unrecorded immune exposures. The sequencing sample was made of PBMCs. J is TRBJ2-7 and V is TRBV5-1; unclear D gene. The receptor was isolated from a female donor in good health and CMV-seronegative. The CDR3 nucleotides read TGCGCCAGCAGCTTCGTGTACGGTGAGCAGTACTTC. Translation: CASSFVYGEQYF.